This TCR beta chain was identified in a study of regulatory T cells in long-lasting Graves disease listed by TCRdb under 2021. A note on the overall study: In the newly diagnosed Graves' disease group, patients had been taking antithyroid drugs for less than 3 months. Patients with persistent Graves' disease were compared with patients with newly diagnosed Graves' disease using TCR sequencing and RNA sequencing of peripheral blood. The study was registered as a clinical trial and conducted in China. A total of around 35 samples underwent TCR sequencing, from 13 patients with persistent Graves' disease and roughly 20 patients with newly diagnosed Graves' disease.

What this sample's time point label stands for: newly diagnosed GD, antithyroid drugs for less than 3 months. RNA was extracted from PBMCs in TRIzol for both TCR sequencing and RNA sequencing. The diagnosis of Graves' disease followed American Thyroid Association guidelines. Patients were recruited from an endocrinology department in Xi'an, China. Each patient gave about 10 milliliters of peripheral blood, collected in an EDTA anticoagulant tube. PBMCs were isolated by Ficoll Paque Plus density gradient separation without further T cell sorting. An Agilent 2100 Bioanalyzer and agarose gel were used to check RNA quality, while a NanoDrop 2000 measured RNA concentration. The investigation overall reported the following: Lower TCR Shannon entropy and fewer highly expanded clones were observed in persistent Graves' disease patients than in newly diagnosed patients, which suggested clonal expansion. Peripheral blood alone was examined, since thyroid tissue, which constituted the primary lesion, could not be accessed. Persistent patients shared more public clonotypes among themselves (2,741) than newly diagnosed patients did (over 950). TRBV28, TRBJ1-2 and TRBJ2-5 were preferentially used in persistent disease, while TRBV20-1 and TRBJ2-1 were favored in newly diagnosed disease. Only the TCR beta chain was sequenced and analyzed. The small sample size was acknowledged by the authors as a limitation that may reduce accuracy.

Trimming at the junction amounts to 1 base on V and 2 bases on J, and the germline ends lie 7 bases apart. CDR1 MGHDK and CDR2 SYGVNS were looked up in the germline V gene. From the cysteine through the phenylalanine, the CDR3 covers 14 amino acids. Only the CDR3 region is kept as DNA, spanning 42 bases read in frame from base 1. The library was built by means of multiplex PCR. Reads for this sample came from an Illumina HiSeq 4000. TCR beta libraries were built with iRepertoire HTBI primers and Arm-PCR amplification of CDR3 regions. PCR products were gel purified before sequencing. Turning to the authors' computational methods: Gene usage analysis of CDR3 amino acid clonotypes used the 60 to 80 TRBV and around 14 TRBJ segments found across samples. Filtered high-quality paired reads were merged into contigs using COPE and FqMerger. BLAST was used to align contigs to IMGT TRBV, TRBD and TRBJ reference genes, and CDR3 was defined according to IMGT. Any clonotype with a frequency above 0.1% was classified as a highly expanded clone. Shannon entropy served as the measure of repertoire diversity, while the Gini coefficient captured V-J evenness. Public clonotypes were defined as clonotypes shared by more than one individual. TCRdb reran the public reads through fastp at Q25 and MiXCR, keeping productive beta chains. Rows with a matching CDR3 protein are joined into one entry that keeps the most common DNA and genes. The V and J calls shown here were made by TCRdb, not taken from the authors' results. This sample comprises around 250,000 distinct CDR3 sequences, around 20% of them detected only once. The ten most abundant clones make up about 14% of the sample.

This clonotype was counted ten times or more. Its specific antigen is unknown. The sample holds no much larger clone one base away, and base qualities are not on file. The receptor was derived from a female donor with Graves disease. The sequence links TRBV25-1 to TRBJ2-3, with no confident D gene call. Sample: peripheral blood mononuclear cells (PBMCs), taken at new diagnosis, from a patient treated with antithyroid drugs. The DNA is TGTGCCAGCAGTGAATGGGTCCCCACAGATACGCAGTATTTT. This translates into CASSEWVPTDTQYF.